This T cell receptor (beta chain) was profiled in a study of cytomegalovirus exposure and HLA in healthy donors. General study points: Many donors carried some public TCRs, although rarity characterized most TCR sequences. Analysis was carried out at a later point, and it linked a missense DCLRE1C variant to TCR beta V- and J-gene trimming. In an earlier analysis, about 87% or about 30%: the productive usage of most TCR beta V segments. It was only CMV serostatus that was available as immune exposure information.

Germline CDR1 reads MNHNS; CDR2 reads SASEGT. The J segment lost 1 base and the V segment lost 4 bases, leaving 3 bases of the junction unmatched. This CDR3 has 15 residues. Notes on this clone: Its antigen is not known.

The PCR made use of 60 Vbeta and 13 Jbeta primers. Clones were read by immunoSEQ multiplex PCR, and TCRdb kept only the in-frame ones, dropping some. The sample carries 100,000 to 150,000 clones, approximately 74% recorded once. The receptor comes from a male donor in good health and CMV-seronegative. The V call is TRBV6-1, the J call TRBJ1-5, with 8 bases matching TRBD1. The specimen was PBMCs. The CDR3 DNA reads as TGTGCCAGCAGTGCGGGACAGGCAAGCAATCAGCCCCAGCATTTT. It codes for CASSAGQASNQPQHF.